This T cell receptor (beta chain) emerged from a study of OX40 agonist ivuxolimab in advanced cancers. Overall study: Dose-escalation patients suffered from hepatocellular carcinoma, melanoma, renal cell or head and neck cancer. Anti-PD-1, anti-PD-L1 or anti-CTLA-4 therapy given earlier was allowed, and 40% had some.

There are 15 residues in the CDR3. The ends were cut back, 0 bases at V and 3 bases at J, with 12 bases in the middle. CDR1 and CDR2 from the germline V gene are LGHNA and YSLEER. Libraries were prepared by immunoSEQ multiplex PCR; TCRdb keeps only in-frame clonotypes and omits some of them. The table records approximately 75,000 clones, 70% to 90% of them present only once. On this clone itself: The antigen is undetermined.

Findings and caveats of the study: Some patients who did not respond also had low normalized T-cell clonal expansion. People who partly responded at 0.1-3.0 mg/kg had some of the least clonal expansion seen.

The chain carries TRBV4-3 and TRBJ2-7; the D call may be TRBD1 or TRBD2 (5 bases each). The specimen comprised CD4+ or CD8+ T cells sorted from blood, sampled in a trial of the OX40 agonist ivuxolimab. This sequence originates from an adult with an advanced solid tumor such as melanoma, head and neck, liver or kidney cancer. The CDR3 loop reads CASSQDRDPLYEQYF. CDR3 in DNA: TGCGCCAGCAGCCAAGACCGGGACCCCCTCTACGAGCAGTACTTC.